These T cell receptor beta chains were read from a single sample in a study of shared clonotypes between healthy human individuals. Libraries were prepared by immunoSEQ multiplex PCR; TCRdb keeps only in-frame clonotypes and omits some of them. Among about 460,000 clones listed, roughly three quarters were seen once. The sequencing sample was made of PBMCs. These receptors all come from a middle-aged woman in good health. Some clones in this sample may be carry-over from other donors' samples. CDR3s include the opening cysteine and the closing phenylalanine or tryptophan.

v_gene	j_gene	len	CDR3aa
TRBV4-3	TRBJ2-7	15	CASSQPRVGSYEQYF
TRBV20-1	TRBJ2-7	10	CSASPYEQYF
TRBV18	TRBJ1-1	17	CASSRNRGQKMNTEAFF
TRBV9	TRBJ2-1	14	CASSVGSSYNEQFF
TRBV6-5	TRBJ1-2	15	CASSYREPANYGYTF
TRBV4-2	TRBJ2-1	18	CASSQENLRERPYNEQFF
TRBV7-2	TRBJ2-7	14	CASSSWTGVYEQYF
TRBV7-3	TRBJ2-3	16	CASSLVAGGSTDTQYF
TRBV30	TRBJ2-1	16	CAWSVEKRGSYSEQFF
TRBV7-2	TRBJ2-7	15	CASSHSGTSGYEQYF
TRBV6-6	TRBJ1-1	13	CASSYPGASEAFF
TRBV19	TRBJ2-7	14	CASSPRGQSYEQYF
TRBV9	TRBJ2-1	15	CASSVTEAAYNEQFF
TRBV9	TRBJ2-5	13	CASSVAPPETQYF
TRBV9	TRBJ1-5	14	CASSRTDSNQPQHF
TRBV6-5	TRBJ2-7	15	CASSGRGGTAYEQYF
TRBV6-1	TRBJ2-7	13	CASSEAPQSWQYF
TRBV6-4	TRBJ2-3	16	CASSVELAGGTDTQYF
TRBV25-1	TRBJ2-1	16	CASSEYWGSSYNEQFF
TRBV4-2	TRBJ2-5	15	CASSQQAGTGETQYF
TRBV7-6	TRBJ2-1	13	CASSSRDYNEQFF
TRBV29-1	TRBJ2-2	12	CSVGPNTGELFF